This T cell receptor beta chain was recorded in a study of glioma-infiltrating T cells. Notes on the study in general: Gliomas, especially low-grade, showed above-expected tissue-blood divergence; non-neoplastic patients showed below.

Using RNA template, CDR3s of TCR alpha and beta were amplified with iRepertoire arm-PCR. TCRdb passed the multiplex PCR reads through MiXCR, listing each CDR3 protein once. The sample lists some 10,000 distinct CDR3 sequences, around three fifths occurring once. About this clonotype: Its matching antigen is unknown. One base away lies a much larger clone, so this may be a sequencing read error.

The CDR3 contains 15 residues. From germline, CDR1 is LNHDA and CDR2 SQIVND (reference sequence). The sample was glioma tissue, nonneoplastic brain tissue, or PBMCs (not recorded which). The rearrangement links TRBV19 to TRBJ1-6; no clear D gene. This TCR was recovered from a human donor with low-grade glioma or glioblastoma, undergoing nonglioma brain surgery, or in good health (not recorded which). The DNA for the CDR3 is TGTGCCAGTAGGTCTGCCGACACTTGTAATCCACCCCTCCACTTT. Amino acid sequence: CASRSADTCNPPLHF.